These 6 T cell receptor beta chains were sequenced from one sample in a study of neurological immune-mediated disorders. In TCRdb, the 5' RACE reads were re-called with MiXCR into one record per CDR3 protein. The sample yields tens of thousands of distinct CDR3 sequences, roughly 3.2% seen once. The sequencing input was PBMCs. The origin of the receptors is a woman aged 45-65 years with multiple sclerosis.

V and J are TRBV5-1 and TRBJ2-7; D is uncertain. The germline V gene has CDR1 SGHRS and CDR2 YFSETQ. This CDR3 region has 13 residues. V lost 0 bases to trimming and J lost 7 bases, with 11 bases between them. Here the CDR3 reads CASSLVQPGEQYF. DNA for the CDR3: TGCGCCAGCAGCTTGGTCCAGCCTGGGGAGCAGTACTTC.

In this sample, this clonotype turned up many times. The rearrangement links TRBV5-1 to TRBJ1-1, with 8 bases aligning to TRBD1. Germline CDR1 is SGHRS and CDR2 is YFSETQ. V lost 3 bases, J lost 4 bases, and 11 bases stayed unmatched. This CDR3 region has 16 residues. The CDR3 nucleotides read TGCGCCAGCAGCTGGATAACTGGACAGGGCGGCACTGAAGCTTTCTTT. This codes for CASSWITGQGGTEAFF.

This clonotype was seen ten or more times. The chain joins TRBV5-1 to TRBJ2-1, with a tentative D call TRBD2 (5 bases). The CDR3 sequence is 17 residues long. In germline, CDR1 is SGHRS, CDR2 YFSETQ. V gave up 2 bases and J gave up 8 bases, with 23 bases separating them. As DNA, the CDR3 is TGCGCCAGCAGCTTTGGCCAGGAAGTGCCTATGAGGGATGAGCAGTTCTTC. Residues: CASSFGQEVPMRDEQFF.

This clonotype occurred many times. The genes are TRBV29-1 and TRBJ2-3; 12 nucleotides agree with TRBD2. The J segment lost 4 bases and the V segment lost 7 bases, leaving 12 bases of the junction unmatched. In germline, CDR1 is SQVTM, CDR2 ANQGSEA. This CDR3 has 16 amino acids. The CDR3: CSALAGGQMVPDTQYF. CDR3 in DNA: TGCAGCGCACTAGCGGGGGGTCAGATGGTCCCAGATACGCAGTATTTT.

This clonotype was counted at least ten times. This chain links TRBV5-1 with TRBJ2-7; the match to TRBD2 covers 8 bases. Germline V gives CDR1 SGHRS, CDR2 YFSETQ. This CDR3 has 15 amino acids. The junction had 6 bases not matched to a gene; V was cut back by 0 bases and J by 4 bases. This chain's CDR3 is CASSLDYSSGYEQYF. CDR3 sequence (DNA): TGCGCCAGCAGCTTGGACTATTCTAGCGGGTACGAGCAGTACTTC.

This clonotype showed up just a few times. A read error is possible here, since a much larger clone lies one base away. This rearrangement joins TRBV20-1 to TRBJ1-3; D not certain. CDR3 length: 14 amino acids. Germline V lookup: CDR1 DFQATT, CDR2 SNEGSKA (reference sequence). The CDR3 spells CSANSPKTGKTIYF. The CDR3 coding sequence is TGCAGTGCCAACTCACCCAAGACTGGAAAAACCATATATTTT.